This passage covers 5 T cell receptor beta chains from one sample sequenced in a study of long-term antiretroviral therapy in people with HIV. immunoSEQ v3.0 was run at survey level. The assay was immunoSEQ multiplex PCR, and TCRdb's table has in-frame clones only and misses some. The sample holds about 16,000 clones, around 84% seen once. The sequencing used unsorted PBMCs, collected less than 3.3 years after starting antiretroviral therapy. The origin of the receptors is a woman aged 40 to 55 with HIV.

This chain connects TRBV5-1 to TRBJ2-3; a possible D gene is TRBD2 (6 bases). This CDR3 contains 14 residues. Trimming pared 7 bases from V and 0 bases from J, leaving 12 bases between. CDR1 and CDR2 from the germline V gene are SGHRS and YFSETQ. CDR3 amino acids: CASREGTSTDTQYF. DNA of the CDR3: TGCGCCAGCCGTGAGGGGACTAGCACAGATACGCAGTATTTT. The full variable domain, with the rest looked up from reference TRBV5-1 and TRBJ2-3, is KAGVTQTPRYLIKTRGQQVTLSCSPISGHRSVSWYQQTPGQGLQFLFEYFSETQRNKGNFPGRFSGRQFSNSRSEMNVSTLELGDSALYLCASREGTSTDTQYFGPGTRLTVL.

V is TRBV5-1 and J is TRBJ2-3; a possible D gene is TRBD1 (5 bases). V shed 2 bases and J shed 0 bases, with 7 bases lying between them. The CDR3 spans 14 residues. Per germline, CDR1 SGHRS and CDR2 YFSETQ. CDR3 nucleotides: TGCGCCAGCAGCTTTGGGGCTAGCACAGATACGCAGTATTTT. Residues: CASSFGASTDTQYF.

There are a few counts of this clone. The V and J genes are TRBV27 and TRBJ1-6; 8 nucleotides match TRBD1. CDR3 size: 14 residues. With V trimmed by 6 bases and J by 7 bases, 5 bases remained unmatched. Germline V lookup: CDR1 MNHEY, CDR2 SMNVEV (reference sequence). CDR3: CASRPGQENSPLHF. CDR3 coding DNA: TGTGCCAGCAGACCGGGACAGGAGAATTCACCCCTCCACTTT.

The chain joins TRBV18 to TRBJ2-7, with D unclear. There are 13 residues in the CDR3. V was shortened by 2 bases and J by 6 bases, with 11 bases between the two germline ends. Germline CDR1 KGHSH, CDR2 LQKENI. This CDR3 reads CASSPGPSGEQYF. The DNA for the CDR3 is TGTGCCAGCTCACCAGGCCCTTCGGGCGAGCAGTACTTC.

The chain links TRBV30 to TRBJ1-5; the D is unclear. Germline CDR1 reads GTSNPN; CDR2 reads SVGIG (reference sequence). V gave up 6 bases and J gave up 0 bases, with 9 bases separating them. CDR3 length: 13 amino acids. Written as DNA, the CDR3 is TGTGCCTGTTCAGGAACTAGCAATCAGCCCCAGCATTTT. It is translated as CACSGTSNQPQHF.